The clone carrying this T cell receptor beta chain appeared once. This sample stems from a study of blood T cell repertoires in COVID-19. Looking at the study overall: Samples came from the United States, Italy and Spain, spanning acute and convalescent COVID-19. T cells, B-cell-depleted T cells, or PBMCs supplied cDNA or gDNA.

Germline CDR1 reads MNHEY; CDR2 reads SVGAGI. The ends were cut back, 2 bases at V and 1 base at J, with 12 bases in the middle. CDR3 length: 15 amino acids. TCRdb's table, derived via immunoSEQ multiplex PCR, lists solely in-frame clones and lacks some. The table has a few hundred thousand clones, around 88% seen once. The genes are TRBV6-5 and TRBJ2-7; the D gene is possibly TRBD2 (6 bases). The sequenced material came from peripheral blood. This receptor was identified in a woman aged 45-65 years with acute or convalescent COVID-19. Here the CDR3 reads CASSYGGDWSYEQYF. CDR3 nucleotides: TGTGCCAGCAGTTACGGCGGGGATTGGTCCTACGAGCAGTACTTC.